Sequencing of this T cell receptor (beta chain) was carried out in a study of cytomegalovirus exposure and HLA in healthy donors. As to this clone: Antigen specificity is unknown.

In the PCR, 60 Vbeta and 13 Jbeta primers were used. The table came from immunoSEQ multiplex PCR; TCRdb's copy has only in-frame clones and leaves some out. The repertoire holds about 89,000 clones, more than 75% seen once, with roughly 8.3% in the top ten. CDR1 GTSNPN and CDR2 SVGIG come from the germline V gene (reference sequence). This CDR3 is 14 amino acids long. Unmatched junction bases numbered 12, after V lost 6 bases and J lost 4 bases. Study outcomes and limitations: Associated with cytomegalovirus, according to the listing, were 164 TCR beta chains.

The chain uses TRBV30 and TRBJ2-7; 7 bases are a match to TRBD2. This receptor was taken from a man younger than 40 in good health and CMV-seropositive. The sequencing sample was made of PBMCs. The CDR3 here is CACRKSSGGYEQYF. The CDR3 coding sequence is TGTGCCTGCAGAAAGTCTAGCGGTGGATACGAGCAGTACTTC. The full variable domain, completed using reference TRBV30 and TRBJ2-7, is SQTIHQWPATLVQPVGSPLSLECTVEGTSNPNLYWYRQAAGRGLQLLFYSVGIGQISSEVPQNLSASRPQDRQFILSSKKLLLSDSGFYLCACRKSSGGYEQYFGPGTRLTVT.